This T cell receptor beta chain was sequenced in a study of blood T cells in healthy people across ages. Trimming took 4 bases from V and 7 from J, leaving 16 bases between them. CDR1 is DFQATT and CDR2 is SNEGSKA in the germline V gene (reference sequence). The CDR3 is 14 amino acids. Through a sample-barcoded 5' primer and a J-beta primer mix, a second PCR was run for roughly 6 to 12 cycles. TCRdb fed the 5' RACE reads into MiXCR, producing one record per CDR3 protein. Of about 1.5 million distinct CDR3 sequences listed, 42% were seen once; the top ten hold about 4%. This clonotype appeared a few times.

The sample was blood. V usage is TRBV20-1 and J usage is TRBJ1-4; D might be TRBD1 (6 bases). This TCR derives from a woman aged 18-30 years in good health. The chain's CDR3 is CSATDPQGSEKLFF. For the CDR3, the DNA is TGCAGTGCTACAGACCCCCAGGGGAGTGAAAAACTGTTTTTT.